Below, one TCR beta chain is given with its context. Its matching antigen is unknown. The sample comes from a study of cytomegalovirus exposure and HLA in healthy donors. Study conclusions and caveats: Available immune exposure information was restricted to CMV serostatus only. Productive rates of about 90% or about 30% were seen for most TCR beta V segments in an earlier analysis.

In the PCR, 60 Vbeta and 13 Jbeta primers were used. TCRdb's copy holds only in-frame clones and misses some; the assay was immunoSEQ multiplex PCR. Here the sample spans about 160,000 clones, around 76% being singletons. Trimming removed 1 base from V and 7 bases from J; junction bases left unmatched: 3. The CDR3 spans 13 residues. From germline, CDR1 is SGHDT and CDR2 YYEEEE. The sequence was obtained from a female donor in good health and CMV-seronegative. The V gene is TRBV5-6, the J gene TRBJ2-5; 8 bases match TRBD2. Sequencing was done on a sample of PBMCs. CDR3 residues: CASSLYGGATQYF. CDR3 nucleotide sequence: TGTGCCAGCAGCTTGTACGGGGGGGCGACCCAGTACTTC. Combining the CDR3 with reference TRBV5-6 and TRBJ2-5 gives the whole variable domain DAGVTQSPTHLIKTRGQQVTLRCSPKSGHDTVSWYQQALGQGPQFIFQYYEEEERQRGNFPDRFSGHQFPNYSSELNVNALLLGDSALYLCASSLYGGATQYFGPGTRLLVL.